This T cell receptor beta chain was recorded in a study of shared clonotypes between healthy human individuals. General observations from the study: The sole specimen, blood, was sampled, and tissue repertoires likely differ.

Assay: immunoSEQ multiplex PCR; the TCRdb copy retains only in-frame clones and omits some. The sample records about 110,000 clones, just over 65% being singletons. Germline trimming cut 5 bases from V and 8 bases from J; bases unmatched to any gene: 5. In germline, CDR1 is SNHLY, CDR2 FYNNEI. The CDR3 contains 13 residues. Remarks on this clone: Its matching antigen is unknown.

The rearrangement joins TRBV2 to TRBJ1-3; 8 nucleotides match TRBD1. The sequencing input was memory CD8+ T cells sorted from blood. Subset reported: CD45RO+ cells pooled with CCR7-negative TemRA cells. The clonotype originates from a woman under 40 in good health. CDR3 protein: CASSQTGVDTIYF. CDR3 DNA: TGTGCCAGCAGTCAGACAGGGGTGGACACCATATATTTT.